This T cell receptor beta chain was documented in a study of cytomegalovirus exposure and HLA in healthy donors. The PCR employed 60 Vbeta primers together with 13 Jbeta primers. The assay was immunoSEQ multiplex PCR, and TCRdb's table has in-frame clones only and misses some. The sample carries about 120,000 clones, 79% recorded once. The CDR3 spans 17 residues. V dropped 5 bases and J dropped 0; count of bases not matched to a gene: 7. In germline, CDR1 is MDHEN, CDR2 SYDVKM. This chain joins TRBV28 and TRBJ1-4, with 9 bases fitting TRBD1. The clonotype was recovered from a man in his thirties or forties in good health and CMV-seropositive. The sample consisted of PBMCs. The CDR3 loop reads CASSNPGQGPTNEKLFF. The CDR3 nucleotides are TGTGCCAGCAGTAACCCGGGACAGGGACCAACTAATGAAAAACTGTTTTTT.